The 17 T cell receptor beta chains below were found in one sample sequenced in a study of human T cells and chemical hapten exposure. TCRdb called the RACE reads again in MiXCR, with one record for every CDR3 protein. This sample carries some 170,000 distinct CDR3 sequences, around 22% of them seen once, and the ten largest clones take approximately 6.7%. Documented time point: patch test 1, 2 weeks after DPC sensitization. Treatment given: therapeutic diphenylcyclopropenone sensitization with weekly scalp DPC. This specimen was whole blood, taken in connection with sensitization to the hapten diphenylcyclopropenone (DPC). The receptors here all came from a woman between 45 and 65 years old with alopecia areata. Some clones in this sample may be carry-over from other donors' samples.

The rearrangement joins TRBV2 to TRBJ2-4, with 11 bases fitting TRBD2. The germline V gene has CDR1 SNHLY and CDR2 FYNNEI. This CDR3 has 14 residues. The V and J ends lost 9 bases and 1 base, in that order; junction bases with no gene match: 2. DNA for the CDR3: TGTGCCAGTAGCGGGAGGGCGGCCAAAAACATTCAGTACTTC. Its translation is CASSGRAAKNIQYF.

This clonotype is a singleton in its sample. The V and J genes are TRBV7-2 and TRBJ2-3; 11 bases map to TRBD2. Germline V gives CDR1 SGHTA, CDR2 FQGNSA. V shed 5 bases and J 4 bases; nucleotides not matched to a gene: 5. This CDR3 has 15 amino acids. The CDR3 region has the DNA TGTGCCAGCAGCCCACGTAGCGGGAGGGCAGATACGCAGTATTTT. As protein: CASSPRSGRADTQYF.

The V call is TRBV6-1, the J call TRBJ2-1; D is uncertain. Germline-derived CDR1 and CDR2 are MNHNS and SASEGT. Trimming took off 2 bases at V and 5 bases at J, with 13 bases between the two ends. The CDR3 has 15 residues. The CDR3, as DNA: TGTGCCAGCAGTGAATACCCATTTCTGGACAATGAGCAGTTCTTC. Amino acids: CASSEYPFLDNEQFF.

CDR3 DNA sequence: TGCAGTGCTAGACCTCCCGGGGGGCAAGAGACCCAGTACTTC. It specifies CSARPPGGQETQYF. The chain couples TRBV20-1 to TRBJ2-5; 7 nucleotides agree with TRBD2. The CDR3 contains 14 residues. Unmatched junction bases numbered 5, after V lost 2 bases and J lost 2 bases. Germline V gives CDR1 DFQATT, CDR2 SNEGSKA (reference sequence).

V gene TRBV12-3 or TRBV12-4 combines with J gene TRBJ2-1, with 10 bases lining up with TRBD2. The CDR3 is made up of 15 amino acids. J lost 8 bases, V lost 3 bases, and 7 bases had no gene match. This CDR3 is CASSFALAGSHEQFF. The DNA for the CDR3 is TGTGCCAGCAGTTTTGCACTAGCGGGAAGCCATGAGCAGTTCTTC.

This clonotype was detected only a few times. The chain has TRBV25-1 and TRBJ2-1; maybe TRBD2 (5 bases). The CDR3 totals 13 residues. The ends were cut back, 3 bases at V and 4 bases at J, with 7 bases in the middle. Germline V gene sequence: CDR1 MGHDK, CDR2 SYGVNS. Written as DNA, the CDR3 is TGTGCCAGCAGTGACCAGCGGTACAATGAGCAGTTCTTC. This translates into CASSDQRYNEQFF.

V is TRBV20-1 and J is TRBJ2-1; TRBD2 matches 16 bases. The CDR3 extends over 18 amino acids. The junction had 8 bases not matched to a gene; V was cut back by 6 bases and J by 0 bases. Germline V lookup: CDR1 DFQATT, CDR2 SNEGSKA (reference sequence). The CDR3 protein is CSATGTSGRVRSYNEQFF. The DNA for the CDR3 is TGCAGTGCGACCGGGACTAGCGGGAGGGTACGCTCCTACAATGAGCAGTTCTTC.

This chain joins TRBV5-1 and TRBJ1-6; D not certain. The CDR3 has 16 residues. The V and J ends lost 2 bases and 5 bases respectively, with 14 bases between them. Per germline, CDR1 SGHRS and CDR2 YFSETQ. CDR3 bases: TGCGCCAGCAGCTTCGGACGGATAGTTGATAATTCACCCCTCCACTTT. It yields the protein CASSFGRIVDNSPLHF.

This rearrangement joins TRBV6-6 to TRBJ2-1, with a weak D call TRBD1 (6 bases). V was shortened by 6 bases and J by 2 bases, with 8 bases between the two germline ends. Germline CDR1 is MNHNY and CDR2 is SVGAGI (reference sequence). The CDR3 is made up of 13 amino acids. The CDR3 DNA sequence: TGTGCCAGCAGGGGGGCTACCTACAATGAGCAGTTCTTC. Its translation: CASRGATYNEQFF.

The chain combines TRBV20-1 with TRBJ1-2; D uncertain. The CDR3 length is 12 residues. The V end was cut by 0 bases, the J end by 6 bases, with 8 bases between. CDR1 DFQATT and CDR2 SNEGSKA come from the germline V gene (reference sequence). This chain's CDR3 is CSAREKGDGYTF. CDR3 bases: TGCAGTGCTAGAGAGAAGGGCGATGGCTACACCTTC.

This clonotype was counted only a few times. The chain couples TRBV29-1 to TRBJ1-4; no firm D call. This CDR3 contains 10 residues. Germline CDR1 and CDR2: SQVTM and ANQGSEA. Trimming took off 6 bases at V and 8 bases at J, with 7 bases between the two ends. This chain's CDR3 is CSVAEEKLFF. DNA for the CDR3: TGCAGCGTAGCCGAGGAAAAACTGTTTTTT.

This clonotype was detected a few times. The gene calls are TRBV6-4 and TRBJ2-1, with a tentative D call TRBD2 (5 bases). Germline V gives CDR1 MRHNA, CDR2 SNTAGT. The CDR3 has 15 residues. Trimming removed 0 bases at V and 9 bases at J, with 15 bases between. This CDR3 is CASSDSGLPSGEQFF. In DNA, the CDR3 is TGTGCCAGCAGTGACTCAGGGCTGCCCAGCGGTGAGCAGTTCTTC.

J is TRBJ2-5 and V is TRBV3-1; 9 bases fit TRBD2. The CDR3 spans 19 residues. Germline loops: CDR1 LGHDT, CDR2 YNNKEL (reference sequence). The V and J ends lost 0 bases and 2 bases, in that order; junction bases with no gene match: 13. In DNA form, the CDR3 reads TGTGCCAGCAGCCAAGATGTACTAGCGGGTAGACTCCAACAAGAGACCCAGTACTTC. It codes for CASSQDVLAGRLQQETQYF.

The rearrangement joins TRBV29-1 to TRBJ2-1, with 8 bases aligning to TRBD2. Per germline, CDR1 SQVTM and CDR2 ANQGSEA. With 8 bases clipped from V and 6 bases from J, the junction kept 12 bases outside the gene matches. The CDR3 totals 14 residues. CDR3 residues: CSSGSGSLSNEQFF. The CDR3 DNA reads as TGCAGCTCTGGGAGCGGGAGTTTGTCCAATGAGCAGTTCTTC.

The genes are TRBV5-1 and TRBJ1-5, with D possibly TRBD1 on 5 matching bases. The germline V gene has CDR1 SGHRS and CDR2 YFSETQ. Between the trimmed V and J ends, which lost 4 bases and 6 bases, there was a span of 11 bases. The CDR3 loop spans 13 amino acids. The CDR3: CASSAQEGQPQHF. The CDR3 nucleotides read TGCGCCAGCAGCGCACAGGAGGGTCAGCCCCAGCATTTT. Variable domain in full (rest from reference TRBV5-1 and TRBJ1-5): KAGVTQTPRYLIKTRGQQVTLSCSPISGHRSVSWYQQTPGQGLQFLFEYFSETQRNKGNFPGRFSGRQFSNSRSEMNVSTLELGDSALYLCASSAQEGQPQHFGDGTRLSIL.

The V call is TRBV20-1, the J call TRBJ2-1; maybe TRBD2 (5 bases). Between the trimmed V and J ends, which lost 4 bases and 4 bases, there was a span of 14 bases. The CDR3 sequence is 14 residues long. The germline CDR1 and CDR2 sequences are DFQATT and SNEGSKA (reference sequence). CDR3 coding DNA: TGCAGTGCTAACGACGGGCGAGGGTACAATGAGCAGTTCTTC. It codes for CSANDGRGYNEQFF.

The CDR3 DNA reads as TGTGCCAGCAAACAGACTAGCGGGTTCTACAATGAGCAGTTCTTC. It codes for CASKQTSGFYNEQFF. The chain has TRBV6-5 and TRBJ2-1; 10 nucleotides align to TRBD2. Trimming removed 7 bases from V and 3 bases from J; junction bases left unmatched: 6. This CDR3 region has 15 residues. Germline V gives CDR1 MNHEY, CDR2 SVGAGI.